These 21 T cell receptor beta chains were all obtained from the same sample, sequenced in a study of blood T cell repertoires in COVID-19. This table comes from immunoSEQ multiplex PCR, and its TCRdb copy is limited to in-frame clones, with some not included. This sample has about 110,000 clones, with 84% found just once. What was sequenced was peripheral blood. These receptors came from a woman aged 35 to 49 with acute or convalescent COVID-19.

The chain is built from TRBV7-2 and TRBJ1-2; 8 positions match TRBD1. V gave up 2 bases and J gave up 4 bases; unmatched junction bases: 3. The CDR3 is made up of 14 amino acids. Germline CDR1 SGHTA, CDR2 FQGNSA. Written as DNA, the CDR3 is TGTGCCAGCAGCTTATATGGACAGGGCTATGGCTACACCTTC. As protein: CASSLYGQGYGYTF.

The gene calls are TRBV3-1 (or the pseudogene TRBV3-2) and TRBJ2-7, with TRBD2 as a possible D gene (6 bases). The CDR3 spans 15 residues. CDR1 is LGHDT, CDR2 YNNKEL, per germline (reference sequence). The ends were cut back, 1 base at V and 6 bases at J, with 16 bases in the middle. CDR3 DNA sequence: TGTGCCAGCAGCCAAGGGGCACGACGGCGGGGCGAGCAGTACTTC. As protein: CASSQGARRRGEQYF.

This sequence joins TRBV6-5 and TRBJ2-3, with 12 positions matching TRBD2. Germline CDR1 reads MNHEY; CDR2 reads SVGAGI. The CDR3 sequence is 15 residues long. The junction had 4 bases not matched to a gene; V was cut back by 8 bases and J by 1 base. The chain's CDR3 is CASWLAGGRTDTQYF. For the CDR3, the DNA is TGTGCCAGCTGGCTAGCGGGGGGGCGCACAGATACGCAGTATTTT.

V is TRBV18 and J is TRBJ1-1; D ambiguous. The CDR3 covers 12 residues. The germline V and J ends were trimmed by 2 bases and 5 bases, with 6 bases remaining between them. Per the germline V gene, CDR1 is KGHSH and CDR2 is LQKENI. The CDR3 reads CASSPLRTEAFF. CDR3 sequence (DNA): TGTGCCAGCTCACCATTGCGAACTGAAGCTTTCTTT.

CDR3 in amino acids: CASGLLTGSGNQPQHF. Written as DNA, the CDR3 is TGTGCTAGTGGTTTGCTGACAGGGAGCGGCAATCAGCCCCAGCATTTT. V and J are TRBV12-5 and TRBJ1-5; 7 nucleotides align to TRBD1. CDR1 is LGHNT and CDR2 is FRNRAP in the germline V gene. The ends lost 2 bases at V and 2 bases at J; junction bases unmatched: 6. CDR3 length: 16 amino acids.

The V call is TRBV3-1 (or the pseudogene TRBV3-2), the J call TRBJ1-3; D not certain. The germline CDR1 and CDR2 sequences are LGHDT and YNNKEL (reference sequence). The V and J ends lost 1 base and 0 bases respectively, with 7 bases between them. The CDR3 loop spans 15 amino acids. The CDR3 DNA reads as TGTGCCAGCAGCCAAGGCGCAGGCTCTGGAAACACCATATATTTT. Protein sequence: CASSQGAGSGNTIYF.

The chain recombines TRBV6-5 with TRBJ2-2; D may be TRBD1 (6 bases). Trimming stripped 6 bases from V and 0 bases from J, with 8 bases between. From germline, CDR1 is MNHEY and CDR2 SVGAGI. The CDR3 has 14 amino acids. The DNA for the CDR3 is TGTGCCAGCAGGGACAGACCGAACACCGGGGAGCTGTTTTTT. Encoded protein: CASRDRPNTGELFF.

This chain links TRBV2 with TRBJ1-2; tentatively, D is TRBD1 (6 bases). The V gene lost 6 bases and the J gene lost 4 bases, with 15 bases spanning the gap. This CDR3 is 14 amino acids long. Per germline, CDR1 SNHLY and CDR2 FYNNEI. The CDR3 region is CASRRTGSAYGYTF. In DNA form, the CDR3 reads TGTGCCAGCAGAAGAACAGGGTCCGCCTATGGCTACACCTTC.

V usage is TRBV4-2 and J usage is TRBJ2-7, with 9 bases aligning to TRBD1. There are 14 residues in the CDR3. Germline CDR1 and CDR2: LGHNA and YNFKEQ. After removal of 4 bases from V and 2 bases from J, the junction contained 3 bases not matched to a gene. The CDR3 sequence: CASSPGTGTYEQYF. The CDR3 DNA reads TGTGCCAGCAGCCCCGGGACAGGGACCTACGAGCAGTACTTC.

This clone was seen a single time. J is TRBJ1-4 and V is TRBV13; a weak D match, TRBD1 (5 bases). The length of the CDR3 is 15 residues. Germline lookup yields CDR1 PRHDT and CDR2 FYEKMQ (reference sequence). Trimming took off 5 bases at V and 7 bases at J, with 17 bases between the two ends. CDR3 protein: CASSADRGISEKLFF. CDR3 nucleotide sequence: TGTGCCAGCAGCGCCGACAGAGGCATCTCTGAAAAACTGTTTTTT.

V usage is TRBV19 and J usage is TRBJ1-4; 12 bases map to TRBD1. The germline gives CDR1 LNHDA, CDR2 SQIVND (reference sequence). The length of the CDR3 is 17 residues. V shed 2 bases, J shed 4 bases, and the junction held 5 bases outside the gene matches. The CDR3 region is CASSIRDRGLYNEKLFF. CDR3 nucleotides: TGTGCCAGTAGTATAAGGGACAGGGGGCTCTATAATGAAAAACTGTTTTTT.

The V and J genes are TRBV18 and TRBJ1-2; 10 bases line up with TRBD1. Germline CDR1 reads KGHSH; CDR2 reads LQKENI. The CDR3 is 14 residues long. J was trimmed by 7 bases and V by 5 bases; bases with no gene match: 7. This CDR3 reads CASSADRGIGGYTF. DNA of the CDR3: TGTGCCAGCTCAGCGGACAGGGGGATAGGTGGCTACACCTTC.

V and J are TRBV10-2 and TRBJ1-1; 7 bases are a match to TRBD1. Germline assignment: CDR1 WSHSY and CDR2 SAAADI. Losses at the gene ends were 4 bases for V and 8 bases for J; bases not matched to a gene: 10. This CDR3 is 14 amino acids long. CDR3 in amino acids: CASSAGQSGGEAFF. For the CDR3, the DNA is TGCGCCAGCAGTGCGGGACAGAGCGGCGGCGAAGCTTTCTTT.

This rearrangement joins TRBV11-2 to TRBJ2-2; 7 bases are shared with TRBD2. The germline CDR1 and CDR2 sequences are SGHAT and FQNNGV. V trimming: 3 bases; J trimming: 1 base; junction bases outside the gene matches: 2. The CDR3 is made up of 15 amino acids. The CDR3 is CASSLRGRNTGELFF. The CDR3 bases are TGTGCCAGCAGCTTGCGGGGGAGGAACACCGGGGAGCTGTTTTTT.

The genes are TRBV2 and TRBJ1-2; D gene uncertain. CDR1 and CDR2 from the germline V gene are SNHLY and FYNNEI. CDR3 size: 10 residues. The V end lost 2 bases, the J end lost 8 bases, and 3 bases lay between the germline ends. CDR3 residues: CASSERGYTF. The CDR3 nucleotides read TGTGCCAGCAGTGAACGGGGCTACACCTTC.

V is TRBV7-6 and J is TRBJ2-6; D is possibly TRBD1 (6 bases). The CDR3 length is 17 residues. V shed 5 bases and J shed 0 bases, with 14 bases lying between them. Germline CDR1 SGHVS, CDR2 FNYEAQ. CDR3 bases: TGTGCCAGCAGCCCCTATCTACAGGGCTCTGGGGCCAACGTCCTGACTTTC. It is translated as CASSPYLQGSGANVLTF.

The V call is TRBV30, the J call TRBJ1-1; no firm D call. The V gene lost 1 base and the J gene lost 7 bases, with 7 bases spanning the gap. The V gene's germline CDR1 is GTSNPN and CDR2 SVGIG (reference sequence). This CDR3 region has 11 residues. This CDR3 is CAWSGASEAFF. DNA of the CDR3: TGTGCCTGGAGTGGGGCCAGTGAAGCTTTCTTT.

This rearrangement joins TRBV6-5 to TRBJ1-6; D gene unclear. Germline assignment: CDR1 MNHEY and CDR2 SVGAGI. The CDR3 spans 13 residues. V lost 6 bases, J lost 7 bases, and 10 bases lay in between. The CDR3 region has the DNA TGTGCCAGCAGGCCAGGAACAAATTCACCCCTCCACTTT. Residues: CASRPGTNSPLHF.

This rearrangement joins TRBV30 to TRBJ1-4; D remains unclear. The V and J ends lost 1 base and 8 bases respectively, with 11 bases between them. Germline V lookup: CDR1 GTSNPN, CDR2 SVGIG (reference sequence). The CDR3 spans 13 residues. The CDR3 protein is CAWSGPNEEKLFF. CDR3 sequence (DNA): TGTGCCTGGAGTGGTCCCAACGAGGAAAAACTGTTTTTT.

The chain joins TRBV9 to TRBJ2-3, with a tentative D call TRBD2 (6 bases). The germline V and J ends were trimmed by 0 bases and 0 bases, with 11 bases remaining between them. Germline V lookup: CDR1 SGDLS, CDR2 YYNGEE. The CDR3 totals 16 residues. The CDR3 nucleotides read TGTGCCAGCAGCGTAGGGGCGGGGTCTAGCACAGATACGCAGTATTTT. It translates to CASSVGAGSSTDTQYF.

The gene calls are TRBV11-3 and TRBJ1-5; the D gene is possibly TRBD1 (6 bases). Germline V gene lookup returns CDR1 SGHNT and CDR2 YENEEA. The CDR3 is 17 amino acids. Trimming left V 5 bases short and J 5 bases short, with 22 bases between. The CDR3 here is CASSHVLGGPLYQPQHF. The CDR3 DNA reads TGTGCCAGCAGCCATGTCCTCGGGGGGCCCCTCTATCAGCCCCAGCATTTT.